These T cell receptor beta chains were read from a single sample in a study of a mutant IDH1 vaccine in newly diagnosed glioma. TCRdb's table, derived via immunoSEQ multiplex PCR, lists solely in-frame clones and lacks some. The sample contains 90,000 to 100,000 clones, about 90% of which appear only once. The sample was PBMCs, taken from a glioma patient treated with radiotherapy, temozolomide or both. The receptor set was obtained from a woman in her forties or fifties with glioma. The CDR3 runs from the conserved cysteine through the conserved F or W. Fields, in order: clone size, J gene, D gene, V gene, CDR3 DNA, CDR3 protein. A D gene is named only where the DNA matches it firmly. Not every row has a clone size; where given, it reads once, few, many or a size class.

- | TRBJ2-5 | TRBD2 | TRBV9 | TGTGCCAGCAGCCCCTCTCTAGCGGGACAAGAGACCCAGTACTTC | CASSPSLAGQETQYF
- | TRBJ2-1 | TRBD2 | TRBV5-1 | TGCGCCAGCAGCTTCGGGACTAGCGTTGGCAATGAGCAGTTCTTC | CASSFGTSVGNEQFF
- | TRBJ1-5 | TRBD1 | TRBV2 | TGTGTCAGCATGCGGAGCCGAGACAGGGAGAATCAGCCCCAGCATTTT | CVSMRSRDRENQPQHF
- | TRBJ2-1 | TRBD2 | TRBV28 | TGTGCCAGCAGCCCACTAGAACTAGCGGGAGGCAATGAGCAGTTCTTC | CASSPLELAGGNEQFF
- | TRBJ2-2 | - | TRBV6-1 | TGTGCCAGCAGGACTACCGGGAAGGCCGGGGAGCTGTTTTTT | CASRTTGKAGELFF
- | TRBJ2-1 | TRBD2 | TRBV10-3 | TGTGCCATCCGGACTAGTGGGACCTACAATGAGCAGTTCTTC | CAIRTSGTYNEQFF
few | TRBJ2-5 | - | TRBV7-3 | TGTGCCAGCAGCCTGCGACAGCAAGAGACCCAGTACTTC | CASSLRQQETQYF
- | TRBJ2-7 | - | TRBV28 | TGTGCCAGCAGCAATCAAGGGGGTAGGGTTTACGAGCAGTACTTC | CASSNQGGRVYEQYF
- | TRBJ2-1 | - | TRBV11-2 | TGTGCCAGCAGCTTCGCGACAGTAACCTACAATGAGCAGTTCTTC | CASSFATVTYNEQFF
- | TRBJ2-6 | - | TRBV6-4 | TGTGCCAGCAGTGACTCGAGACAGGACTCTGGGGCCAACGTCCTGACTTTC | CASSDSRQDSGANVLTF
- | TRBJ2-7 | - | TRBV6-5 | TGTGCCAGCTACGGCCTCGCGGACGAGCAGTACTTC | CASYGLADEQYF